This T cell receptor beta chain was captured in a study of technical replicates of blood from a handful of donors. CDR3 length: 14 residues. The J segment lost 6 bases and the V segment lost 2 bases, leaving 3 bases of the junction unmatched. The germline V gene has CDR1 MGHRA and CDR2 YSYEKL. Sequenced by immunoSEQ multiplex PCR; TCRdb stores in-frame clones only, minus some. Of 70,000 to 80,000 clones in the sample, 91% are singletons; the top ten hold under 0.4%. Material for sequencing was T cells isolated from PBMCs. The source of this sequence is a human donor in good health. Some clones in this sample may be carry-over from other donors' samples. The chain joins TRBV4-1 to TRBJ2-2; 7 bases align to TRBD1. The CDR3 nucleotides read TGCGCCAGCAGCCAACCTCAGGGGGCCGGGGAGCTGTTTTTT. Amino acids: CASSQPQGAGELFF.